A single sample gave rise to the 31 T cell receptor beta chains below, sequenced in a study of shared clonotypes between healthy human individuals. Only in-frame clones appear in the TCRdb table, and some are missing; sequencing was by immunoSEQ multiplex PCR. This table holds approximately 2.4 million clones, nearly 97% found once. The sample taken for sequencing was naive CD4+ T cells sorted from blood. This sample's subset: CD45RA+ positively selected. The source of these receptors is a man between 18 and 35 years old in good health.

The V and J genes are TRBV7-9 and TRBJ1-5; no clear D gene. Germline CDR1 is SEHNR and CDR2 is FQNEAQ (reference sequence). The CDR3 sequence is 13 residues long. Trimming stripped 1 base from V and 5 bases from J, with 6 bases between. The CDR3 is CASSLDGYQPQHF. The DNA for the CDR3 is TGTGCCAGCAGCTTAGACGGGTATCAGCCCCAGCATTTT. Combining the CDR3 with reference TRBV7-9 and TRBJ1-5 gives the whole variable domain DTGVSQNPRHKITKRGQNVTFRCDPISEHNRLYWYRQTLGQGPEFLTYFQNEAQLEKSRLLSDRFSAERPKGSFSTLEIQRTEQGDSAMYLCASSLDGYQPQHFGDGTRLSIL.

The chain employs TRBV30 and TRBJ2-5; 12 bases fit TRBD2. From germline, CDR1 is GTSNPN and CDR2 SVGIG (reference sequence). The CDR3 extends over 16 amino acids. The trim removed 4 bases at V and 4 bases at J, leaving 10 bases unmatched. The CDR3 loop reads CAWKSSGRAWVETQYF. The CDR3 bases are TGTGCCTGGAAGTCTAGCGGGAGGGCCTGGGTAGAGACCCAGTACTTC. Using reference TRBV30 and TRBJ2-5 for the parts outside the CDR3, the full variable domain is SQTIHQWPATLVQPVGSPLSLECTVEGTSNPNLYWYRQAAGRGLQLLFYSVGIGQISSEVPQNLSASRPQDRQFILSSKKLLLSDSGFYLCAWKSSGRAWVETQYFGPGTRLLVL.

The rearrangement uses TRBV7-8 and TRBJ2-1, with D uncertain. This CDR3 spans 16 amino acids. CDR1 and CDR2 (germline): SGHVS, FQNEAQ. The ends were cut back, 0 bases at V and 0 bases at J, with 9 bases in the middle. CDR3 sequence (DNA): TGTGCCAGCAGCTTAGCGGGGTTAAGCTCCTACAATGAGCAGTTCTTC. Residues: CASSLAGLSSYNEQFF.

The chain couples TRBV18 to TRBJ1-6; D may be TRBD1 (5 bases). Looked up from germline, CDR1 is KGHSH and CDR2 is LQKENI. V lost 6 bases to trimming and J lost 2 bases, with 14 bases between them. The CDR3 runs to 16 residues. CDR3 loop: CASSTLGATYNSPLHF. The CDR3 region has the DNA TGTGCCAGCTCCACGTTAGGGGCCACCTATAATTCACCCCTCCACTTT. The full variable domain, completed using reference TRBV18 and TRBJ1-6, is NAGVMQNPRHLVRRRGQEARLRCSPMKGHSHVYWYRQLPEEGLKFMVYLQKENIIDESGMPKERFSAEFPKEGPSILRIQQVVRGDSAAYFCASSTLGATYNSPLHFGNGTRLTVT.

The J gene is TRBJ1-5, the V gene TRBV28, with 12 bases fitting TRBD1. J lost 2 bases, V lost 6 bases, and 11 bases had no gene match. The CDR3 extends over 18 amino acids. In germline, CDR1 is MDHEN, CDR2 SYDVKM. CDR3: CASRNRDRGLMGNQPQHF. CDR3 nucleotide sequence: TGTGCCAGCAGAAACCGGGACAGGGGGCTGATGGGCAATCAGCCCCAGCATTTT.

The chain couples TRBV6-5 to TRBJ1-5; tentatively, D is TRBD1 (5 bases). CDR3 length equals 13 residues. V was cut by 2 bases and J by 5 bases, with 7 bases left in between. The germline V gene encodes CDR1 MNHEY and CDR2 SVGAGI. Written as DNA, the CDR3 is TGTGCCAGCAGTTACGTCAGGGATCAGCCCCAGCATTTT. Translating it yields CASSYVRDQPQHF.

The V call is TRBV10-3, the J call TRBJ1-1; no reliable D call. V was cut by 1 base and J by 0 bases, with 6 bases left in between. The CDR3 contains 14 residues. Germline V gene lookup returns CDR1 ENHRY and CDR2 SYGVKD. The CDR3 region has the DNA TGTGCCATCAGTGAGTTGGAAATGAACACTGAAGCTTTCTTT. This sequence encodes CAISELEMNTEAFF.

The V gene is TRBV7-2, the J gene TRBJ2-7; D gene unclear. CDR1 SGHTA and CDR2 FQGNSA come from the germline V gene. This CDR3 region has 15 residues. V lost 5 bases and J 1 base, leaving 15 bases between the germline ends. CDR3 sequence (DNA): TGTGCCAGCAGCCTTGGGCACGGAACTTCCTACGAGCAGTACTTC. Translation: CASSLGHGTSYEQYF. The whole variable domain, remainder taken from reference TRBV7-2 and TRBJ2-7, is GAGVSQSPSNKVTEKGKDVELRCDPISGHTALYWYRQSLGQGLEFLIYFQGNSAPDKSGLPSDRFSAERTGGSVSTLTIQRTQQEDSAVYLCASSLGHGTSYEQYFGPGTRLTVT.

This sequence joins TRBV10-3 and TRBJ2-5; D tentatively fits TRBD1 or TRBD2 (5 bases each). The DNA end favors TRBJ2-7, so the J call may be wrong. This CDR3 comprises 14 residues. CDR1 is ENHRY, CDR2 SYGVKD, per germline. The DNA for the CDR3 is TGTGCCATCAGTGATAAGAGGGGCAATCACGAGCAGTACTTC. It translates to CAISDKRGNHEQYF.

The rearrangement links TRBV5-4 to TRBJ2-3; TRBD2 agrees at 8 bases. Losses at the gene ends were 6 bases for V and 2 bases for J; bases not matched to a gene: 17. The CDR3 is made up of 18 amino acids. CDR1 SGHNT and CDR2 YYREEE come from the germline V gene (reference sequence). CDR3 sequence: CASKSHPVAGKPTDTQYF. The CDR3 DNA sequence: TGTGCCAGCAAGTCCCACCCCGTAGCGGGAAAACCCACAGATACGCAGTATTTT.

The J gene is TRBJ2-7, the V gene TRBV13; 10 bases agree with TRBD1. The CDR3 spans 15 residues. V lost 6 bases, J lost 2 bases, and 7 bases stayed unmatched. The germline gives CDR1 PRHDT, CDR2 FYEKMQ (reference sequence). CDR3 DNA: TGTGCCAGCAGTATAGGGGGACAGGGGCCCTACGAGCAGTACTTC. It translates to CASSIGGQGPYEQYF.

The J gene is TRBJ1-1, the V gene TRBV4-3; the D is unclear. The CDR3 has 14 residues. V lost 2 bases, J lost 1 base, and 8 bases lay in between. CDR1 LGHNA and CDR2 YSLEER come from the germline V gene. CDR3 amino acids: CASSQFPGNTEAFF. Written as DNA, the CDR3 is TGCGCCAGCAGCCAATTCCCAGGGAACACTGAAGCTTTCTTT.

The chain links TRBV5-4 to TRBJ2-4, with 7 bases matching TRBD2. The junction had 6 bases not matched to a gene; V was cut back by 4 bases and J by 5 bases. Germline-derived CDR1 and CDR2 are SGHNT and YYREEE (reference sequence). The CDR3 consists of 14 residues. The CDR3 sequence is CASSPAGRENIQYF. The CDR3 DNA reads TGTGCCAGCAGCCCGGCGGGGAGGGAAAACATTCAGTACTTC.

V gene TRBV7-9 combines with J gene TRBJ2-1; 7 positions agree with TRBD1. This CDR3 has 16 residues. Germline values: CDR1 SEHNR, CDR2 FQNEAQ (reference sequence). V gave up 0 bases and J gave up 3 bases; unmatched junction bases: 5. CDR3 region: CASSLALAGGYNEQFF. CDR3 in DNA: TGTGCCAGCAGCTTAGCGCTGGCAGGGGGCTACAATGAGCAGTTCTTC.

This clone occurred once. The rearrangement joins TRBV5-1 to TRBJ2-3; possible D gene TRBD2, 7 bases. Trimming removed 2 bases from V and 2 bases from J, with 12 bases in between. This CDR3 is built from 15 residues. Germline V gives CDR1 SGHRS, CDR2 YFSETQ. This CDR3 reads CASSFWGGSTDTQYF. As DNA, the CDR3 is TGCGCCAGCAGCTTTTGGGGGGGCTCCACAGATACGCAGTATTTT. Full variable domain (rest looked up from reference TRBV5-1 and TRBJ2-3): KAGVTQTPRYLIKTRGQQVTLSCSPISGHRSVSWYQQTPGQGLQFLFEYFSETQRNKGNFPGRFSGRQFSNSRSEMNVSTLELGDSALYLCASSFWGGSTDTQYFGPGTRLTVL.

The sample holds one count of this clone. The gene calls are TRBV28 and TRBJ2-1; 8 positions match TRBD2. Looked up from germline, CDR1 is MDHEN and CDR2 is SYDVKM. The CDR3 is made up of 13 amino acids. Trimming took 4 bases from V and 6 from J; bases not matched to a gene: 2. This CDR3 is CASSWLAGNEQFF. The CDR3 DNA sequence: TGTGCCAGCAGTTGGCTAGCGGGCAATGAGCAGTTCTTC.

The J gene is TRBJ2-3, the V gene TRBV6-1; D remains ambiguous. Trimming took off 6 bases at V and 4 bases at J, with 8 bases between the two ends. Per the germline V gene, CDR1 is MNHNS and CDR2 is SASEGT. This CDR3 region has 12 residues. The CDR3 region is CASRGYADTQYF. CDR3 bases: TGTGCCAGCAGGGGTTACGCAGATACGCAGTATTTT.

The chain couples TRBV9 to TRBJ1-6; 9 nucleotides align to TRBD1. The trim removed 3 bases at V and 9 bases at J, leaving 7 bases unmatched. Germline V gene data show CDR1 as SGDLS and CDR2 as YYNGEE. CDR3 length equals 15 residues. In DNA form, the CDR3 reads TGTGCCAGCAGCGCCACCGGGACAGGGACTTCACCCCTCCACTTT. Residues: CASSATGTGTSPLHF.

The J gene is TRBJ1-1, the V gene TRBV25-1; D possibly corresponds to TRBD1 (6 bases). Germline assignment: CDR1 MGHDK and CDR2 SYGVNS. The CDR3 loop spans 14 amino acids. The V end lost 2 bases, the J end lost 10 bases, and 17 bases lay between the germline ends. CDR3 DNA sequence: TGTGCCAGCAGTGAAGGGGGCAGGGGTCGTGGAGCTTTCTTT. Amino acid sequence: CASSEGGRGRGAFF.

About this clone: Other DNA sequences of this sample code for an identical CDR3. The CDR3 protein is CAWSESGNTIYF. For the CDR3, the DNA is TGTGCCTGGAGTGAAAGTGGAAACACCATATATTTT. V gene TRBV30 combines with J gene TRBJ1-3; the D is unclear. V gave up 1 base and J gave up 3 bases, with 4 bases separating them. Germline CDR1 GTSNPN, CDR2 SVGIG (reference sequence). There are 12 residues in the CDR3.

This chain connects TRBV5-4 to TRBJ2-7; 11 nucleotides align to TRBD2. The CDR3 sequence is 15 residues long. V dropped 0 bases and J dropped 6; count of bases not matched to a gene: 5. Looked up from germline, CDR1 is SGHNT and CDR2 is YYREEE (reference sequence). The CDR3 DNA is TGTGCCAGCAGCTTGGGTAGCGGGAGGGTTCGCGAGCAGTACTTC. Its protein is CASSLGSGRVREQYF. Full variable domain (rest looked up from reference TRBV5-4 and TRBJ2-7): ETGVTQSPTHLIKTRGQQVTLRCSSQSGHNTVSWYQQALGQGPQFIFQYYREEENGRGNFPPRFSGLQFPNYSSELNVNALELDDSALYLCASSLGSGRVREQYFGPGTRLTVT.

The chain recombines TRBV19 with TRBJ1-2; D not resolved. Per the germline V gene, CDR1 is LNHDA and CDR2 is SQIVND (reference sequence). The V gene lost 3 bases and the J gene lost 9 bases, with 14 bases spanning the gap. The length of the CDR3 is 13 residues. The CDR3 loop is CASSIFRGESYTF. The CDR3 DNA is TGTGCCAGTAGTATTTTCCGGGGTGAGAGCTACACCTTC.

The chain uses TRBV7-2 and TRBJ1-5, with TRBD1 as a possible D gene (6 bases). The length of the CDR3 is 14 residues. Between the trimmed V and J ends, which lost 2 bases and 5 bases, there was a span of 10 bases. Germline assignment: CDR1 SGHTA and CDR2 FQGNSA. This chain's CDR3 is CASSLRGRDQPQHF. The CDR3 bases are TGTGCCAGCAGCTTACGGGGGCGCGATCAGCCCCAGCATTTT. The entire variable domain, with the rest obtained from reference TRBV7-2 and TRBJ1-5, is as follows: GAGVSQSPSNKVTEKGKDVELRCDPISGHTALYWYRQSLGQGLEFLIYFQGNSAPDKSGLPSDRFSAERTGGSVSTLTIQRTQQEDSAVYLCASSLRGRDQPQHFGDGTRLSIL.

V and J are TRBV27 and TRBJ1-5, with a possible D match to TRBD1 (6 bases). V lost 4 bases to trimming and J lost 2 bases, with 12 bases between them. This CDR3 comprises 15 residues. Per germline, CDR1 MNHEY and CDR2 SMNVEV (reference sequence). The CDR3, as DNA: TGTGCCAGCAGTTCCCCCGGGGGCGGCAATCAGCCCCAGCATTTT. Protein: CASSSPGGGNQPQHF.

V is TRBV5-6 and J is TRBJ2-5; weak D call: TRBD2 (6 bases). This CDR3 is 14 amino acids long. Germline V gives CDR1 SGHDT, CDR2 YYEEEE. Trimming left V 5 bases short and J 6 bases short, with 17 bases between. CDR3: CASSLKGLRKTQYF. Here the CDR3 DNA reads TGTGCCAGCAGTCTTAAGGGACTGAGGAAGACCCAGTACTTC. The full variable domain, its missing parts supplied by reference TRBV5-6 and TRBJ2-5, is DAGVTQSPTHLIKTRGQQVTLRCSPKSGHDTVSWYQQALGQGPQFIFQYYEEEERQRGNFPDRFSGHQFPNYSSELNVNALLLGDSALYLCASSLKGLRKTQYFGPGTRLLVL.

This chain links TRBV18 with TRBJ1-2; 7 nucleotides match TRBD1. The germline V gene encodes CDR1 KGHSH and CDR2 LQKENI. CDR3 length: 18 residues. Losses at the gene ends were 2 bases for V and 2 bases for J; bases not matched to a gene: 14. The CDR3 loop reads CASSPGISTGKENYGYTF. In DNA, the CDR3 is TGTGCCAGCTCACCAGGAATCTCGACAGGGAAAGAGAACTATGGCTACACCTTC.

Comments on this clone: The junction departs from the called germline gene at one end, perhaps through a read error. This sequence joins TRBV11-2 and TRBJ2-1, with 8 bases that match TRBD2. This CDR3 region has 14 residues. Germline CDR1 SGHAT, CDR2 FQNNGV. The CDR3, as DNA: TGTGCCAGCACCTTAGCGGGGAGCTACAATGAGCAGTTCTTC. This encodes CASTLAGSYNEQFF.

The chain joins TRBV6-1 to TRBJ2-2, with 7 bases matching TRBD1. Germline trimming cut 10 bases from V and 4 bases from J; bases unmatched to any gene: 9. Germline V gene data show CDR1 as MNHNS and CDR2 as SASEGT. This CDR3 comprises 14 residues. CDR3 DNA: TGTGCCATCTACTCCGACAGGGCCACCGGGGAGCTGTTTTTT. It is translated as CAIYSDRATGELFF.

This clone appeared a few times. DNA for the CDR3: TGTGCCAGCAGCTTAGGGAGGGAGTCACCCCTCCACTTT. This sequence encodes CASSLGRESPLHF. The chain links TRBV7-8 to TRBJ1-6, with D hard to call. The CDR3 consists of 13 residues. CDR1 and CDR2 from the germline V gene are SGHVS and FQNEAQ. The germline V and J ends were trimmed by 1 base and 10 bases, with 8 bases remaining between them.

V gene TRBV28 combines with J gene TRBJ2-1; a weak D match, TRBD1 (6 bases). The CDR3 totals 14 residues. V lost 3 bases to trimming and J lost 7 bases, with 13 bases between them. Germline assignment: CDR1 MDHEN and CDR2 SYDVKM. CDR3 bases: TGTGCCAGCAGTTTTCTACAGGGTAGGAATGAGCAGTTCTTC. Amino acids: CASSFLQGRNEQFF.

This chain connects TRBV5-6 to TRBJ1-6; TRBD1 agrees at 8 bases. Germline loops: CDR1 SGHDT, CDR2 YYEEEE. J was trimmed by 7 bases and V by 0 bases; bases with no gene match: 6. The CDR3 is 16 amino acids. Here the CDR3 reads CASSLAYRGINSPLHF. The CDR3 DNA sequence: TGTGCCAGCAGCTTGGCCTACAGGGGGATCAATTCACCCCTCCACTTT.